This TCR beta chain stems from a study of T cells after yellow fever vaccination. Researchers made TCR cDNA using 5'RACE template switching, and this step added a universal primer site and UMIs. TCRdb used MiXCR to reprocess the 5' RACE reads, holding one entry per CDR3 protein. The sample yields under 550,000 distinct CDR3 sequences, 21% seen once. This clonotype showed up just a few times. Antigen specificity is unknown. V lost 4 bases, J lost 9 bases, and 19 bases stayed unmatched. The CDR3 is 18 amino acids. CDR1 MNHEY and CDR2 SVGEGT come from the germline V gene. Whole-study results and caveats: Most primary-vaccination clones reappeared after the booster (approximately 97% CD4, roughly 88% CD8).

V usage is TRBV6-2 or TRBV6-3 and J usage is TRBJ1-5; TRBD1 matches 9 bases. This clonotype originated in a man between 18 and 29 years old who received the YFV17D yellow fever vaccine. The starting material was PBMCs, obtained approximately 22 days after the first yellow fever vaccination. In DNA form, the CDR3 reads TGTGCCAGCAGTTCCGGCCGCGCGGTTCTACAGGGGGCTCGGCCCCAGCATTTT. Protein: CASSSGRAVLQGARPQHF.